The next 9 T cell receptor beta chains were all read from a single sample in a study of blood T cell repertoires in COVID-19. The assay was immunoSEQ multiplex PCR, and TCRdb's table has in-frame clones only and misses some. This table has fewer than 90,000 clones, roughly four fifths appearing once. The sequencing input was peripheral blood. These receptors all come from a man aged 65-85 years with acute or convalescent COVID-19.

The CDR3 DNA sequence: TGTGCCAGCAGTTTTACAGTACAAGAGACCCAGTACTTC. Residues: CASSFTVQETQYF. The V gene is TRBV12-3 or TRBV12-4, the J gene TRBJ2-5; D unclear. V dropped 3 bases and J dropped 2 bases, with 7 bases sitting between them. This CDR3 has 13 residues.

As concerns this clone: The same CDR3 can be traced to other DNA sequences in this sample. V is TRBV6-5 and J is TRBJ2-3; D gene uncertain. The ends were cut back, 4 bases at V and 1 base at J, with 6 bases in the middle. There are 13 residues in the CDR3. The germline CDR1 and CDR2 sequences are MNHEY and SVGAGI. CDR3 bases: TGTGCCAGCAGTTCTCGGGGCACAGATACGCAGTATTTT. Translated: CASSSRGTDTQYF.

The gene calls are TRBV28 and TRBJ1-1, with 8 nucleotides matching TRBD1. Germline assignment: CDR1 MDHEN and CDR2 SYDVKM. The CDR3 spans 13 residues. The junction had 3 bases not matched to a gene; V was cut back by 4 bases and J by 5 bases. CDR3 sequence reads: CASSSDRETEAFF. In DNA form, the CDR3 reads TGTGCCAGCAGTTCGGACAGGGAGACTGAAGCTTTCTTT.

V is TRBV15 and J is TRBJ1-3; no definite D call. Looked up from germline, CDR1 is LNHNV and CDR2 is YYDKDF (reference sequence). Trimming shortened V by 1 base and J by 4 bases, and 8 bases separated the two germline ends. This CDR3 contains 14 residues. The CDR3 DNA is TGTGCCACCAGCAGAGGTCGTCAGGGAAACACCATATATTTT. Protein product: CATSRGRQGNTIYF.

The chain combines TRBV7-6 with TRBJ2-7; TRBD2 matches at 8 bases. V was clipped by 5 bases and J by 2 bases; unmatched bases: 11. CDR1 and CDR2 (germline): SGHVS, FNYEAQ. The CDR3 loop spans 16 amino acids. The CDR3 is CASSLQAGAVAYEQYF. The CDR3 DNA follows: TGTGCCAGCAGCCTCCAAGCGGGGGCTGTTGCCTACGAGCAGTACTTC.

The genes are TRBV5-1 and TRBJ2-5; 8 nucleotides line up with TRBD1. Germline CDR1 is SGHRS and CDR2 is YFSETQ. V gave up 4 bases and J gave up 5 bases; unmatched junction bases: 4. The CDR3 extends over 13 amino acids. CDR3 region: CASSHTGGETQYF. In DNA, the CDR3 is TGCGCCAGCAGCCATACAGGGGGGGAGACCCAGTACTTC.

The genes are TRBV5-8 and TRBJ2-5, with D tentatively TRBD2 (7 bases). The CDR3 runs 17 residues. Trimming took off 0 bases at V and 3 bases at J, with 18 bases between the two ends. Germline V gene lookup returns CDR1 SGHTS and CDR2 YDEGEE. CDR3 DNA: TGTGCCAGCAGCTTGGGGGCGCGGGAGCCAGGGGAAGAGACCCAGTACTTC. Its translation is CASSLGAREPGEETQYF.

The CDR3 is CASSVATAFNYGYTF. CDR3 DNA sequence: TGTGCCAGCAGCGTAGCGACAGCGTTTAACTATGGCTACACCTTC. This sequence joins TRBV9 and TRBJ1-2; the D gene is possibly TRBD1 (5 bases). This CDR3 has 15 amino acids. V was shortened by 0 bases and J by 1 base, with 10 bases between the two germline ends. Germline CDR1 is SGDLS and CDR2 is YYNGEE.

The chain's CDR3 is CASSPLGGPNTGELFF. CDR3 nucleotide sequence: TGTGCCAGCAGCCCCCTCGGGGGACCGAACACCGGGGAGCTGTTTTTT. The chain uses TRBV5-6 and TRBJ2-2, with D perhaps matching TRBD2 (6 bases). Germline CDR1 SGHDT, CDR2 YYEEEE. The CDR3 length is 16 residues. Trimming pared 4 bases from V and 0 bases from J, leaving 13 bases between.